This TCR beta chain emerged from a study of T cells in Graves' hyperthyroidism and ophthalmopathy. The CDR3 regions of TCR beta were amplified from RNA transcripts. The primer set for the first-round RT-PCR of the TCR CDR3 was HTBI. Using its own MiXCR run on the multiplex PCR reads, TCRdb lists one record per CDR3 protein. Of fewer than 900,000 distinct CDR3 sequences listed, 15% to 20% are singletons. There are many counts of this clonotype. Sequenced material: blood. This sequence was found in a man aged 18 to 29 with Graves' hyperthyroidism.

The CDR3 spells CASSDRSGAQNEQFF. The DNA of the CDR3 is TGTGCCAGCAGTGACCGGTCAGGGGCGCAGAATGAGCAGTTCTTC. The chain combines TRBV25-1 with TRBJ2-1; tentatively, D is TRBD1 (6 bases). Trimming took off 3 bases at V and 7 bases at J, with 16 bases between the two ends. The CDR3 has 15 residues. CDR1 MGHDK and CDR2 SYGVNS come from the germline V gene.